Listed below are T cell receptor beta chains from one sample, sequenced in a study of T cells in Graves' hyperthyroidism and ophthalmopathy. TCRdb passed the multiplex PCR reads through MiXCR, listing each CDR3 protein once. The sample contains around 700,000 distinct CDR3 sequences, roughly 20% of which appear only once. The specimen was blood. These receptors were obtained from a woman aged 45-60 years with Graves' hyperthyroidism that later progressed to Graves' ophthalmopathy. CDR3s include the opening cysteine and the closing phenylalanine or tryptophan. The D gene is left open where the match is weak. Not all rows give a size; the values are once, few, many and, for expanded clones, a class.

TRBD2	few	TRBV2	TRBJ2-7	16	TGTGCCAGCAGACTCGGGACTAGCGGGCTCCCTTACGAGCAGTACTTC	CASRLGTSGLPYEQYF
NA	NA	TRBV18	TRBJ2-6	18	TGTGCCAGCTCACCACGTCAAGGCACACTCTCTGGGGCCAACGTCCTGACTTTC	CASSPRQGTLSGANVLTF
NA	NA	TRBV7-2	TRBJ2-4	18	TGTGCCAGCAGCAACGCGAATTGGGCTAGCGCCTCCAAAAACATTCAGTACTTC	CASSNANWASASKNIQYF
NA	NA	TRBV7-9	TRBJ2-1	14	TGTGCCAGCAGCTTAGCGTTGGCCTACAATGAGCAGTTCTTC	CASSLALAYNEQFF
TRBD1	NA	TRBV24-1	TRBJ2-1	18	TGTGCCACCAGTGATTTACAAGGACAGGGCCGCTCCTACAATGAGCAGTTCTTC	CATSDLQGQGRSYNEQFF
NA	many	TRBV20-1	TRBJ2-7	14	TGCAGTGCTAGAGTCTCAGGGGAACCCTACGAGCAGTACTTC	CSARVSGEPYEQYF
NA	NA	TRBV6-1	TRBJ1-2	14	TGTGCCAGCAGATCCCGGGCAGGGTCGGTTGGCTACACCTTC	CASRSRAGSVGYTF
NA	few	TRBV2	TRBJ1-4	14	TGTGCCAGCAGTGAAATGGGGGATGGAGAAAAACTGTTTTTT	CASSEMGDGEKLFF
NA	few	TRBV7-8	TRBJ1-2	15	TGTGCCAGCAGCTTAGAAGGGCCCACTAACTATGGCTACACCTTC	CASSLEGPTNYGYTF
NA	NA	TRBV7-9	TRBJ1-3	11	TGTGCCAGCAGTTTAAGCGACACCATATATTTT	CASSLSDTIYF
TRBD1	few	TRBV30	TRBJ2-2	16	TGTGCCTGGAGTCAGTCAGGGGGCATGTACTCCGGGGAGCTGTTTTTT	CAWSQSGGMYSGELFF